The sample holds a few counts of the clone carrying this TCR beta chain. The antigen is not known. This entry is derived from a study of identical twins. CDR1 is SEHNR and CDR2 is FQNEAQ in the germline V gene (reference sequence). This CDR3 is built from 17 residues. J lost 6 bases, V lost 0 bases, and 11 bases had no gene match. The study's findings and limits: Cord blood's abundant beta clonotypes had fewer insertions, unlike memory repertoires. It was possible that invariant MAIT and iNKT cells partly confounded the zero-insertion analyses.

TCRdb analysed the 5' RACE reads with MiXCR anew, one entry per CDR3 protein. The sample includes about 460,000 distinct CDR3 sequences, around 14% seen only once; the top ten take roughly 0.5%. These data were likewise used in another study, on yellow fever vaccine responses in identical twins.

Sequenced: CD4+ T cells sorted from blood. This receptor was taken from a woman aged 18-29 years in good health. This chain connects TRBV7-9 to TRBJ2-7, with 10 bases fitting TRBD1. DNA of the CDR3: TGTGCCAGCAGCTTAGCGAACCAGGGACAGGGGTTTTTCGAGCAGTACTTC. As protein: CASSLANQGQGFFEQYF.